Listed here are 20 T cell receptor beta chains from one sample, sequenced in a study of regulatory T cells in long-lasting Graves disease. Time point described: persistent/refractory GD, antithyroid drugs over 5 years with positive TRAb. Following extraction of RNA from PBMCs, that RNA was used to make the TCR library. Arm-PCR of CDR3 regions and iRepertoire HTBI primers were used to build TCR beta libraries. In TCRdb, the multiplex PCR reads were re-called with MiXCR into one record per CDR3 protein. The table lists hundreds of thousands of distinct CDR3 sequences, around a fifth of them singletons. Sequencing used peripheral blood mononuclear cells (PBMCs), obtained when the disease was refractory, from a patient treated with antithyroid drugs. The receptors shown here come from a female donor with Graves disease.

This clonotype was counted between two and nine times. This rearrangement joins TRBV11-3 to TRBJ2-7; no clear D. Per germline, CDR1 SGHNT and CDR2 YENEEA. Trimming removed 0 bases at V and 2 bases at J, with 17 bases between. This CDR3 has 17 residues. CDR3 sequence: CASSLELRDSSTYEQYF. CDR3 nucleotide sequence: TGTGCCAGCAGCTTAGAGCTCCGCGACTCCTCTACCTACGAGCAGTACTTC. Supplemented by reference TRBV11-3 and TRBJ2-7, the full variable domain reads EAGVVQSPRYKIIEKKQPVAFWCNPISGHNTLYWYLQNLGQGPELLIRYENEEAVDDSQLPKDRFSAERLKGVDSTLKIQPAELGDSAVYLCASSLELRDSSTYEQYFGPGTRLTVT.

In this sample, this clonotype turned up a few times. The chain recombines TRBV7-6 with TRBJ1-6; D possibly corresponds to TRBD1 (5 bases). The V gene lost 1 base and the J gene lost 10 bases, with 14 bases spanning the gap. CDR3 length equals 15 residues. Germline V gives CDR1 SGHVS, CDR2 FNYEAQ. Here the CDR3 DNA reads TGTGCCAGCAGCTTAGTAAGCCAGGGCGAGTCACCCCTCCACTTT. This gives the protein CASSLVSQGESPLHF.

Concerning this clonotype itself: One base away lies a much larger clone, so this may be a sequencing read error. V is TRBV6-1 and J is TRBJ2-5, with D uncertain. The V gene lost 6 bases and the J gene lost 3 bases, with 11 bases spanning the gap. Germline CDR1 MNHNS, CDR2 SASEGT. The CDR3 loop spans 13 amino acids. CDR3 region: CASRPRVEETQYF. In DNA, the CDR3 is TGTGCCAGCAGGCCCCGAGTGGAAGAGACCCAGTACTTC.

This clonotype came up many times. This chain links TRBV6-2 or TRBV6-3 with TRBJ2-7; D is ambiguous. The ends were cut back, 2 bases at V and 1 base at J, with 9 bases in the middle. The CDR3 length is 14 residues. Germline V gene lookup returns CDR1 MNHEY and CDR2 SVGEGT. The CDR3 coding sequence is TGTGCCAGCAGTTACCCCAGTTATTCCTACGAGCAGTACTTC. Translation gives CASSYPSYSYEQYF.

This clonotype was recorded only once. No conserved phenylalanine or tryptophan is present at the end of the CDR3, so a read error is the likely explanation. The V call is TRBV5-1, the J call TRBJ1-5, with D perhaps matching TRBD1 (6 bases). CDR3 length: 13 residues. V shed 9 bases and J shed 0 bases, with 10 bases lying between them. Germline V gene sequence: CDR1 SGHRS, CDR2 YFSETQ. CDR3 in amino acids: CAITGSSNQPQHI. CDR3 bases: TGCGCCATCACAGGGTCTAGCAATCAGCCCCAGCATATT.

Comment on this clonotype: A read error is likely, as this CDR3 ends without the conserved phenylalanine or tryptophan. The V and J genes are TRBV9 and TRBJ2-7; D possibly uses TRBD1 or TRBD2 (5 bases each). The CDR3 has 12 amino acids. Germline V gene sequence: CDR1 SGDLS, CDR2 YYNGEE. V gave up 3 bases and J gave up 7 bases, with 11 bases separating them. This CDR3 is CASSARDGEQYL. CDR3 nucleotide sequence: TGTGCCAGCAGCGCCCGGGACGGAGAGCAGTACCTC.

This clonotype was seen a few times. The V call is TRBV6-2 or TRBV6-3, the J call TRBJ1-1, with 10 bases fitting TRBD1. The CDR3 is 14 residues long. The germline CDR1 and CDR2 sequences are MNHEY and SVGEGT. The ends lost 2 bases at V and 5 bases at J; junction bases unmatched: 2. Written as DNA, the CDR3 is TGTGCCAGCAGTTACGGACAGGGGGAGACTGAAGCTTTCTTT. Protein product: CASSYGQGETEAFF.

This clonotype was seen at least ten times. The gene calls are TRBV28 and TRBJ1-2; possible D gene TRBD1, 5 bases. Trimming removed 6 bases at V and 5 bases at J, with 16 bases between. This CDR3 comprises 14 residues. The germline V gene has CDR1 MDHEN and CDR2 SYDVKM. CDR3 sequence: CASRIPGRLYGYTF. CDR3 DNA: TGTGCCAGCAGGATACCGGGACGGTTATATGGCTACACCTTC.

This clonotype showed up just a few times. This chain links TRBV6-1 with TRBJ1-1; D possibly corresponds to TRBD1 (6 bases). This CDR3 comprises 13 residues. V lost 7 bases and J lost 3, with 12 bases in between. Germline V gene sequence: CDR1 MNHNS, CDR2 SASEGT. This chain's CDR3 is CASIPPGDTEAFF. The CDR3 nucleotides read TGTGCCAGCATCCCTCCAGGGGACACTGAAGCTTTCTTT.

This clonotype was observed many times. The CDR3 DNA sequence: TGCGCCAGCAGCTTACGCAGGGGGAACACTGAAGCTTTCTTT. It specifies CASSLRRGNTEAFF. The chain couples TRBV5-1 to TRBJ1-1, with D maybe TRBD1 (6 bases). The V end was cut by 2 bases, the J end by 1 base, with 9 bases between. Germline V gene data show CDR1 as SGHRS and CDR2 as YFSETQ. The CDR3 length is 14 residues.

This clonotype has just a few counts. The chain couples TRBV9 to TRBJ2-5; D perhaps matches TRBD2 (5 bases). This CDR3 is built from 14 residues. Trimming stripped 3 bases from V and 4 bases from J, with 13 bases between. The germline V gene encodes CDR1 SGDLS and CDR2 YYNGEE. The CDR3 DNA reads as TGTGCCAGCAGCGCCTCAGTGGCGGGAGAGACCCAGTACTTC. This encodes CASSASVAGETQYF.

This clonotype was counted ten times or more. CDR3 nucleotide sequence: TGTGCCAGCAGTTTATTTTGGGCGGGGGTCGACGAGCAGTACTTC. Its protein product is CASSLFWAGVDEQYF. V is TRBV12-3 or TRBV12-4 and J is TRBJ2-7; 7 bases are a match to TRBD2. J lost 5 bases, V lost 2 bases, and 9 bases had no gene match. This CDR3 comprises 15 residues.

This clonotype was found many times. This CDR3 reads CAWSVRGAGELFF. CDR3 in DNA: TGTGCCTGGAGTGTACGGGGGGCCGGGGAGCTGTTTTTT. V gene TRBV30 combines with J gene TRBJ2-2; 7 nucleotides match TRBD2. J was trimmed by 6 bases and V by 0 bases; bases with no gene match: 1. This CDR3 region has 13 residues. Germline V gives CDR1 GTSNPN, CDR2 SVGIG (reference sequence).

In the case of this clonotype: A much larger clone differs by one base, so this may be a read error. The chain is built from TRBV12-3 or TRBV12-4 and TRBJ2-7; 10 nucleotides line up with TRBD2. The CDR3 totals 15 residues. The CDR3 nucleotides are TGTGTCAGCAGTCTGAGCGGGAGGGCCCCCTACGAGCAGTACTTC. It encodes CVSSLSGRAPYEQYF.

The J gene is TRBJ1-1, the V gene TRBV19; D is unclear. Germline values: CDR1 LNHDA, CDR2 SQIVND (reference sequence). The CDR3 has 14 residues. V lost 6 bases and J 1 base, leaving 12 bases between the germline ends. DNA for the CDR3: TGTGCCAGTAGACCCCGGGAGCGGAACACTGAAGCTTTCTTT. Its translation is CASRPRERNTEAFF.

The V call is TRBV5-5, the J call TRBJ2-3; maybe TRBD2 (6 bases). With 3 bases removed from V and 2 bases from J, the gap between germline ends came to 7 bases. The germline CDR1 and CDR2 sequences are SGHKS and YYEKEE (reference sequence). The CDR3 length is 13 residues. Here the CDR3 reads CASSWRDTDTQYF. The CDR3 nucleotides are TGTGCCAGCAGCTGGAGGGACACAGATACGCAGTATTTT.

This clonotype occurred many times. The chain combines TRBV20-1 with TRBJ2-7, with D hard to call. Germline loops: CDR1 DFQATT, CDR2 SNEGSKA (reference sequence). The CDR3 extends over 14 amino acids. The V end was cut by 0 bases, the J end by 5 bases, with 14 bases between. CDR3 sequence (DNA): TGCAGTGCTAGAGACAAGTTTTATGGCGACGAGCAGTACTTC. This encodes CSARDKFYGDEQYF.

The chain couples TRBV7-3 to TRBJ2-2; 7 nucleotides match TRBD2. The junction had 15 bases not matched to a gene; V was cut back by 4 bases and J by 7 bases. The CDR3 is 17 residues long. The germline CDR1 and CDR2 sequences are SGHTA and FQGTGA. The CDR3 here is CASSSSVASGARGELFF. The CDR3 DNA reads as TGTGCCAGCAGCTCAAGCGTGGCTAGCGGAGCCCGCGGGGAGCTGTTTTTT.

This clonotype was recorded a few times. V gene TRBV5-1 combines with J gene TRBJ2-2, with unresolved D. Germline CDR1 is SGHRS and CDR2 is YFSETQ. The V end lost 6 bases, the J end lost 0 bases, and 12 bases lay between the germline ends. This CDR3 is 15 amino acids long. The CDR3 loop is CASTLDRTNTGELFF. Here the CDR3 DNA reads TGCGCCAGCACCCTGGACCGTACGAACACCGGGGAGCTGTTTTTT.

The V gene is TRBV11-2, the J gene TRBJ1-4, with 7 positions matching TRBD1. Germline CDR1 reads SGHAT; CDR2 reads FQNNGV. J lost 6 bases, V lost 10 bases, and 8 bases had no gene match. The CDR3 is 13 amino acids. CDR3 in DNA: TGTGCCACTCGGGGACAGCTGGATGAAAAACTGTTTTTT. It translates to CATRGQLDEKLFF. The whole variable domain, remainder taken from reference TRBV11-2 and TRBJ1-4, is EAGVAQSPRYKIIEKRQSVAFWCNPISGHATLYWYQQILGQGPKLLIQFQNNGVVDDSQLPKDRFSAERLKGVDSTLKIQPAKLEDSAVYLCATRGQLDEKLFFGSGTQLSVL.